The clone carrying this TCR beta chain appeared many times. The antigen is unknown. Sequence at one end of the junction differs from germline and may be a read error. These data originate in a study of T cells in Graves' hyperthyroidism and ophthalmopathy. PBMCs were obtained from 9.5 to 10 ml fresh peripheral blood. Germline V lookup: CDR1 SGHTA, CDR2 FQGTGA. There are 17 residues in the CDR3. Findings and limits, study-wide: Within blood appeared most thyroid clonotypes that had expanded above 0.001.

From RNA transcripts, TCR beta CDR3 regions were amplified. HTBI primers drove first-round RT-PCR of the TCR CDR3. From the multiplex PCR reads, TCRdb called clonotypes with MiXCR, one entry per CDR3 protein. In the table there are more than 300,000 distinct CDR3 sequences, 14% of which are singletons. V gene TRBV7-3 combines with J gene TRBJ2-1; 10 bases match TRBD2. The clonotype was recovered from a woman aged 60-70 years with Graves' hyperthyroidism. Sequenced input: blood. The CDR3 is CASSLRGASGSPNEQFF. The CDR3 region has the DNA TGTGCCAGCAGTTTAAGAGGGGCTAGCGGGAGTCCCAATGAGCAGTTCTTC.